The 20 T cell receptor beta chains below were found in one sample sequenced in a study of T cell responses to AZD1222 COVID-19 vaccine. The data were produced by immunoSEQ multiplex PCR, yet TCRdb's version contains in-frame clones alone and is incomplete. Counted here are about 180,000 clones, roughly 93% occurring once; the ten biggest clones make up about 1%. This sample comprised peripheral blood, obtained 28 days after the second dose of the MenACWY control vaccine. The receptors come from an adult who received the MenACWY meningococcal vaccine as a control.

This rearrangement joins TRBV6-5 to TRBJ1-1, with 8 positions matching TRBD1. CDR1 and CDR2 from the germline V gene are MNHEY and SVGAGI. The CDR3 is 14 amino acids. Germline trimming cut 6 bases from V and 3 bases from J; bases unmatched to any gene: 6. CDR3 loop: CASRRQGLDTEAFF. The DNA of the CDR3 is TGTGCCAGCAGAAGACAGGGGCTCGACACTGAAGCTTTCTTT.

The gene calls are TRBV24-1 and TRBJ2-1; TRBD1 matches 7 bases. The CDR3 is 12 amino acids. V trimming: 3 bases; J trimming: 12 bases; junction bases outside the gene matches: 4. Germline loops: CDR1 KGHDR, CDR2 SFDVKD. The CDR3 DNA reads TGTGCCACCAGTGATAACAGGGGTGTGCAGTTCTTC. This gives the protein CATSDNRGVQFF.

The rearrangement uses TRBV7-6 and TRBJ1-6; a possible D gene is TRBD1 (5 bases). The CDR3 contains 17 residues. The V end lost 5 bases, the J end lost 0 bases, and 14 bases lay between the germline ends. Germline V gene lookup returns CDR1 SGHVS and CDR2 FNYEAQ. The CDR3, as DNA: TGTGCCAGCAGCCCAGGGACGGTGAGCTCCTATAATTCACCCCTCCACTTT. This codes for CASSPGTVSSYNSPLHF.

This clone is a singleton in its sample. The gene calls are TRBV3-1 (or the pseudogene TRBV3-2) and TRBJ1-1; D remains ambiguous. Trimming took off 4 bases at V and 1 base at J, with 10 bases between the two ends. The CDR3 is made up of 14 amino acids. From germline, CDR1 is LGHDT and CDR2 YNNKEL (reference sequence). The CDR3 DNA follows: TGTGCCAGCAGCCTTACACCGGGGAACACTGAAGCTTTCTTT. Protein sequence: CASSLTPGNTEAFF.

The chain couples TRBV11-2 to TRBJ1-1; a weak D match, TRBD1 (6 bases). Per germline, CDR1 SGHAT and CDR2 FQNNGV. Trimming took 3 bases from V and 6 from J, leaving 17 bases between them. This CDR3 comprises 15 residues. The chain's CDR3 is CASSFQGGSRPEAFF. CDR3 coding DNA: TGTGCCAGCAGCTTTCAAGGGGGGTCTCGTCCTGAAGCTTTCTTT.

The chain has TRBV18 and TRBJ2-2; D gene uncertain. Between the trimmed V and J ends, which lost 4 bases and 2 bases, there was a span of 14 bases. The CDR3 contains 16 residues. The germline V gene encodes CDR1 KGHSH and CDR2 LQKENI. The DNA for the CDR3 is TGTGCCAGCTCACGGTTGGAGACACTAAACACCGGGGAGCTGTTTTTT. It codes for CASSRLETLNTGELFF.

The V gene is TRBV20-1, the J gene TRBJ1-6, with a weak D call TRBD1 (5 bases). Germline lookup yields CDR1 DFQATT and CDR2 SNEGSKA (reference sequence). There are 15 residues in the CDR3. With 3 bases removed from V and 8 bases from J, the gap between germline ends came to 17 bases. CDR3: CSASADRSGDSPLHF. Written as DNA, the CDR3 is TGCAGTGCTAGTGCCGACCGTTCGGGGGATTCACCCCTCCACTTT.

The genes are TRBV18 and TRBJ2-7; D may be TRBD1 or TRBD2 (5 bases each). V was cut by 3 bases and J by 2 bases, with 17 bases left in between. Germline-derived CDR1 and CDR2 are KGHSH and LQKENI. The CDR3 extends over 16 amino acids. CDR3 nucleotides: TGTGCCAGCTCACCTACAGTCGGGGACCCGGCCTACGAGCAGTACTTC. Protein product: CASSPTVGDPAYEQYF.

This chain joins TRBV15 and TRBJ2-5, with unresolved D. Trimming removed 3 bases from V and 3 bases from J, with 11 bases in between. The CDR3 is 14 residues long. The germline V gene encodes CDR1 LNHNV and CDR2 YYDKDF (reference sequence). In DNA form, the CDR3 reads TGTGCCACCAGCAGCACCAGTAGGGAAGAGACCCAGTACTTC. It translates to CATSSTSREETQYF.

The chain joins TRBV30 to TRBJ1-6, with D possibly TRBD1 on 5 matching bases. This CDR3 comprises 13 residues. Germline V gives CDR1 GTSNPN, CDR2 SVGIG (reference sequence). Trimming removed 5 bases from V and 6 bases from J, with 11 bases in between. The CDR3 is CAWEGTVNSPLHF. CDR3 bases: TGTGCCTGGGAAGGGACGGTTAATTCACCCCTCCACTTT.

The chain combines TRBV5-6 with TRBJ1-3; D unresolved. Trimming pared 2 bases from V and 0 bases from J, leaving 9 bases between. Looked up from germline, CDR1 is SGHDT and CDR2 is YYEEEE. CDR3 size: 15 residues. The CDR3 reads CASSFDAGSGNTIYF. The DNA of the CDR3 is TGTGCCAGCAGCTTTGACGCTGGCTCTGGAAACACCATATATTTT.

This chain uses TRBV28 with TRBJ1-1, with D hard to call. CDR3 size: 12 residues. The germline CDR1 and CDR2 sequences are MDHEN and SYDVKM. The V and J ends lost 6 bases and 3 bases respectively, with 8 bases between them. The CDR3 loop reads CASRGGHTEAFF. The CDR3 region has the DNA TGTGCCAGCAGGGGAGGGCACACTGAAGCTTTCTTT.

The gene calls are TRBV18 and TRBJ1-4; D is undetermined. Trimming cost V 5 bases and J 0 bases, with 19 bases left between them. The CDR3 totals 18 residues. Germline V gene lookup returns CDR1 KGHSH and CDR2 LQKENI. The CDR3, as DNA: TGTGCCAGCTCAACTCGGGCCCCCGGACCTACAACTAATGAAAAACTGTTTTTT. Translation gives CASSTRAPGPTTNEKLFF.

The chain links TRBV12-3 or TRBV12-4 to TRBJ1-1; D not certain. The CDR3 totals 12 residues. The V gene lost 8 bases and the J gene lost 4 bases, with 11 bases spanning the gap. The chain's CDR3 is CASGPAVTEAFF. CDR3 DNA sequence: TGTGCCAGCGGCCCGGCGGTCACTGAAGCTTTCTTT.

The rearrangement joins TRBV7-3 to TRBJ2-3, with D possibly called TRBD1 or TRBD2 (5 bases each). V lost 3 bases to trimming and J lost 4 bases, with 20 bases between them. The CDR3 is 17 residues long. Germline-derived CDR1 and CDR2 are SGHTA and FQGTGA. The CDR3 loop reads CASSFQPWAGRPDTQYF. The CDR3 DNA reads TGTGCCAGCAGCTTCCAACCTTGGGCAGGGAGACCAGATACGCAGTATTTT.

The count of this clone is one. V usage is TRBV5-1 and J usage is TRBJ1-2; D may be TRBD1 (6 bases). Germline assignment: CDR1 SGHRS and CDR2 YFSETQ. The CDR3 is 13 residues long. Trimming shortened V by 4 bases and J by 2 bases, and 9 bases separated the two germline ends. CDR3 protein: CASSQGNNYGYTF. CDR3 bases: TGCGCCAGCAGCCAGGGGAACAACTATGGCTACACCTTC.

This chain links TRBV9 with TRBJ2-3, with D perhaps TRBD2 (6 bases). V was clipped by 0 bases and J by 4 bases, with 12 bases between them. Looked up from germline, CDR1 is SGDLS and CDR2 is YYNGEE. The CDR3 covers 15 residues. The CDR3 spells CASSVGPLASDTQYF. The CDR3 region has the DNA TGTGCCAGCAGCGTAGGCCCCCTAGCGTCAGATACGCAGTATTTT.

This chain joins TRBV6-5 and TRBJ1-1; no reliable D call. Per the germline V gene, CDR1 is MNHEY and CDR2 is SVGAGI. V shed 5 bases and J shed 0 bases, with 10 bases lying between them. The CDR3 has 14 residues. CDR3 sequence: CASSLAPMNTEAFF. The CDR3 DNA reads as TGTGCCAGCAGTCTAGCTCCGATGAACACTGAAGCTTTCTTT.

This clone was seen once. The V and J genes are TRBV27 and TRBJ1-3, with unresolved D. V was trimmed by 5 bases and J by 0 bases, leaving 11 bases between them. The germline V gene has CDR1 MNHEY and CDR2 SMNVEV (reference sequence). The CDR3 spans 15 residues. Here the CDR3 DNA reads TGTGCCAGCAGTCTAACGGTAGGCTCTGGAAACACCATATATTTT. Translating gives CASSLTVGSGNTIYF.

The rearrangement joins TRBV5-5 to TRBJ1-3; the D is unclear. The length of the CDR3 is 14 residues. Germline V gives CDR1 SGHKS, CDR2 YYEKEE (reference sequence). Trimming pared 4 bases from V and 0 bases from J, leaving 8 bases between. CDR3 bases: TGTGCCAGCAGCCCACAGCTCTCTGGAAACACCATATATTTT. Protein: CASSPQLSGNTIYF. Looking up the rest from reference TRBV5-5 and TRBJ1-3 gives the full variable domain: DAGVTQSPTHLIKTRGQQVTLRCSPISGHKSVSWYQQVLGQGPQFIFQYYEKEERGRGNFPDRFSARQFPNYSSELNVNALLLGDSALYLCASSPQLSGNTIYFGEGSWLTVV.